This T cell receptor beta chain was identified during a study of CXCR3-negative and CXCR3-positive naive CD8 T cells. The study, taken as a whole, reports: Both naive subsets, CXCR3-negative and CXCR3-positive, displayed similar TRBV-TRBJ usage, unlike memory cells.

This CDR3 is 16 amino acids long. Germline V gives CDR1 MDHEN, CDR2 SYDVKM. The sorting of each CD8+ T cell subset was done in triplicate, at some 270,000 cells each. TRB cDNA libraries were made by UMI-labeled 5' RACE. TCRdb processed the 5' RACE reads again and assigns one entry to each CDR3 protein, with no DNA. This sample's clone table lists 100,000 to 150,000 distinct CDR3 sequences. Concerning this clonotype itself: Its antigen is undetermined.

What was sequenced was naive CXCR3- CD8+ T cells from blood. Subset: CD45RO-CCR7+CD27+CD95- naive CD8+ T cells lacking CXCR3 (TNR3-). The TCR originated in a human donor in good health. Some clones in this sample may be carry-over from other donors' samples. The rearrangement links TRBV28 to TRBJ2-3; as DNA is missing, the TRBD2 call by TCRdb cannot be tested. This CDR3 reads CASSTLTSGDTDTQYF.